The rows below give T cell receptor beta chains drawn from one sample of a study of blood T cells in healthy people across ages. TCRdb called the 5' RACE reads again in MiXCR, with one record for every CDR3 protein. This table holds some 1,000,000 distinct CDR3 sequences, less than 25% found once. This sample also appeared in a second study, on T cells of mothers and their children.

Sequencing was performed on blood. These receptors came from a girl aged 2 to 10 in good health. Each CDR3 is given with its conserved first and last residue. The D gene is left open where the match is weak. Size is omitted from some rows. Given values are once, few, many or a class for expanded clones.

D gene: -
V gene: TRBV19
J gene: TRBJ2-6
clone size: -
CDR3 protein: CASSLASVRGGGGANVLTF
CDR3 DNA: TGTGCCAGTAGTCTCGCCTCGGTGCGGGGTGGCGGTGGGGCCAACGTCCTGACTTTC

D gene: -
V gene: TRBV2
J gene: TRBJ2-7
clone size: -
CDR3 protein: CAIRGGNYEQYF
CDR3 DNA: TGTGCCATACGGGGCGGCAATTACGAGCAGTACTTC

D gene: -
V gene: TRBV7-8
J gene: TRBJ1-1
clone size: few
CDR3 protein: CASSALPGIEAFF
CDR3 DNA: TGTGCCAGCAGCGCCCTTCCAGGGATTGAAGCTTTCTTT

D gene: TRBD2
V gene: TRBV7-9
J gene: TRBJ2-1
clone size: -
CDR3 protein: CASSLVGGLAGGAEQFF
CDR3 DNA: TGTGCCAGCAGCTTAGTAGGTGGATTAGCGGGGGGTGCGGAGCAGTTCTTC

D gene: -
V gene: TRBV29-1
J gene: TRBJ2-5
clone size: few
CDR3 protein: CSAGGRGQETQYF
CDR3 DNA: TGCAGCGCTGGGGGAAGGGGACAAGAGACCCAGTACTTC

D gene: -
V gene: TRBV3-2
J gene: TRBJ2-7
clone size: few
CDR3 protein: CASSQVWAPYEQYF
CDR3 DNA: TGTGCCAGCAGCCAAGTGTGGGCCCCCTACGAGCAGTACTTC

D gene: -
V gene: TRBV7-9
J gene: TRBJ2-5
clone size: -
CDR3 protein: CASSLKPGSVETQYF
CDR3 DNA: TGTGCCAGCAGCTTGAAGCCGGGGAGCGTTGAGACCCAGTACTTC

D gene: TRBD1
V gene: TRBV4-3
J gene: TRBJ1-2
clone size: -
CDR3 protein: CASTQDREDGYTF
CDR3 DNA: TGCGCCAGCACCCAGGACAGGGAAGACGGCTACACCTTC

D gene: TRBD1
V gene: TRBV2
J gene: TRBJ2-7
clone size: few
CDR3 protein: CASKIDRGIYEQYF
CDR3 DNA: TGTGCCAGCAAGATAGACAGGGGGATCTACGAGCAGTACTTC

D gene: TRBD1
V gene: TRBV5-6
J gene: TRBJ2-1
clone size: -
CDR3 protein: CASSMGQGAQFF
CDR3 DNA: TGTGCCAGCAGCATGGGACAGGGGGCTCAGTTCTTC

D gene: TRBD2
V gene: TRBV20-1
J gene: TRBJ2-7
clone size: -
CDR3 protein: CGAPGSGIEYEQYF
CDR3 DNA: TGCGGTGCTCCGGGTAGCGGGATAGAATACGAGCAGTACTTC

D gene: TRBD2
V gene: TRBV20-1
J gene: TRBJ2-1
clone size: many
CDR3 protein: CSARDQLGSGRSSYNEQFF
CDR3 DNA: TGCAGTGCTAGAGATCAGCTGGGTAGCGGGAGGAGTTCCTACAATGAGCAGTTCTTC

D gene: -
V gene: TRBV27
J gene: TRBJ2-7
clone size: many
CDR3 protein: CASSDRAYEQYF
CDR3 DNA: TGTGCCAGCAGTGACAGAGCCTACGAGCAGTACTTC

D gene: TRBD2
V gene: TRBV6-6
J gene: TRBJ2-5
clone size: few
CDR3 protein: CASNPGLQETQYF
CDR3 DNA: TGTGCCAGCAACCCGGGACTACAAGAGACCCAGTACTTC

D gene: TRBD1
V gene: TRBV6-5
J gene: TRBJ1-1
clone size: -
CDR3 protein: CASSQGGTDEAFF
CDR3 DNA: TGTGCCAGCAGCCAAGGCGGGACAGATGAAGCTTTCTTT

D gene: TRBD1
V gene: TRBV5-5
J gene: TRBJ1-4
clone size: few
CDR3 protein: CASSLIGTALNGKLFF
CDR3 DNA: TGTGCCAGCAGCTTAATCGGGACAGCGCTTAATGGAAAACTGTTTTTT

D gene: -
V gene: TRBV20-1
J gene: TRBJ2-5
clone size: -
CDR3 protein: CSARLPEETQYF
CDR3 DNA: TGCAGTGCTAGACTCCCAGAGGAGACCCAGTACTTC

D gene: -
V gene: TRBV29-1
J gene: TRBJ2-5
clone size: few
CDR3 protein: CSVEEHLQETQYF
CDR3 DNA: TGCAGCGTTGAGGAACACCTTCAAGAGACCCAGTACTTC

D gene: TRBD2
V gene: TRBV7-9
J gene: TRBJ2-1
clone size: -
CDR3 protein: CASSSFPPGLASYNEQFF
CDR3 DNA: TGTGCCAGCAGCTCCTTCCCCCCGGGACTAGCATCCTACAATGAGCAGTTCTTC

D gene: -
V gene: TRBV12-3/TRBV12-4
J gene: TRBJ2-7
clone size: few
CDR3 protein: CASSDASVEQYF
CDR3 DNA: TGTGCCAGCAGCGACGCTAGCGTCGAGCAGTACTTC

D gene: TRBD2
V gene: TRBV7-3
J gene: TRBJ2-3
clone size: few
CDR3 protein: CASSLGTSGSRDTQYF
CDR3 DNA: TGTGCCAGCAGCCTGGGGACTAGCGGGAGTCGAGATACGCAGTATTTT

D gene: TRBD2
V gene: TRBV7-9
J gene: TRBJ2-3
clone size: few
CDR3 protein: CASSTGLGYLVTQYF
CDR3 DNA: TGTGCCAGCAGCACCGGACTAGGATATTTGGTTACGCAGTATTTT

D gene: TRBD1
V gene: TRBV5-1
J gene: TRBJ2-7
clone size: -
CDR3 protein: CASRWTGSEYEQYF
CDR3 DNA: TGCGCCAGCAGATGGACAGGTAGTGAGTACGAGCAGTACTTC

D gene: -
V gene: TRBV7-2
J gene: TRBJ1-2
clone size: -
CDR3 protein: CASSSADGGVEDGYTF
CDR3 DNA: TGTGCCAGCAGCTCCGCTGATGGAGGGGTTGAGGATGGCTACACCTTC

D gene: TRBD2
V gene: TRBV4-2
J gene: TRBJ2-7
clone size: -
CDR3 protein: CASSQDPEERGIYEQYF
CDR3 DNA: TGTGCCAGCAGCCAAGACCCTGAGGAGCGGGGGATCTACGAGCAGTACTTC

D gene: TRBD1
V gene: TRBV6-1
J gene: TRBJ2-3
clone size: -
CDR3 protein: CASTDRGTDTQYF
CDR3 DNA: TGTGCCAGCACGGACAGGGGCACAGATACGCAGTATTTT

D gene: -
V gene: TRBV20-1
J gene: TRBJ2-3
clone size: -
CDR3 protein: CSASSITADTQYF
CDR3 DNA: TGCAGTGCTTCCTCTATTACGGCAGATACGCAGTATTTT

D gene: -
V gene: TRBV11-2
J gene: TRBJ1-4
clone size: few
CDR3 protein: CASSLEALEEKLFF
CDR3 DNA: TGTGCCAGCAGCTTAGAGGCGCTAGAGGAAAAACTGTTTTTT

D gene: -
V gene: TRBV7-8
J gene: TRBJ1-1
clone size: -
CDR3 protein: CASSSDPGQLTEAFF
CDR3 DNA: TGTGCCAGCAGCTCCGACCCGGGACAACTTACTGAAGCTTTCTTT

D gene: -
V gene: TRBV9
J gene: TRBJ1-1
clone size: few
CDR3 protein: CASNFLAELTEAFF
CDR3 DNA: TGTGCCAGCAACTTCCTAGCCGAACTTACTGAAGCTTTCTTT

D gene: TRBD2
V gene: TRBV4-2
J gene: TRBJ2-7
clone size: -
CDR3 protein: CASSQDRGTPRLAYYEQYF
CDR3 DNA: TGTGCCAGCAGCCAAGATAGGGGAACCCCGCGACTAGCCTACTACGAGCAGTACTTC

D gene: TRBD1
V gene: TRBV20-1
J gene: TRBJ2-7
clone size: -
CDR3 protein: CSARFRDRGEQYF
CDR3 DNA: TGCAGTGCTAGATTCCGGGACAGGGGCGAGCAGTACTTC

D gene: -
V gene: TRBV4-3
J gene: TRBJ2-6
clone size: many
CDR3 protein: CASSQDVGSGANVLTF
CDR3 DNA: TGCGCCAGCAGCCAAGATGTGGGATCTGGGGCCAACGTCCTGACTTTC

D gene: -
V gene: TRBV7-2
J gene: TRBJ2-7
clone size: -
CDR3 protein: CASSPHREAYEQYF
CDR3 DNA: TGTGCCAGCAGCCCACACAGGGAGGCCTACGAGCAGTACTTC

D gene: TRBD2
V gene: TRBV20-1
J gene: TRBJ2-1
clone size: -
CDR3 protein: CSASSGGAEVHEQFF
CDR3 DNA: TGCAGTGCTTCCTCGGGGGGGGCTGAGGTTCATGAGCAGTTCTTC

D gene: TRBD1
V gene: TRBV10-3
J gene: TRBJ1-2
clone size: -
CDR3 protein: CAISLRTGVENGYTF
CDR3 DNA: TGTGCCATCAGTCTCCGGACAGGGGTCGAGAATGGCTACACCTTC

D gene: -
V gene: TRBV20-1
J gene: TRBJ1-2
clone size: few
CDR3 protein: CSARERRWGYGYAF
CDR3 DNA: TGCAGTGCTAGAGAGCGCAGGTGGGGCTATGGCTACGCCTTC